A selection of T cell receptor beta chains follows, all from one sample in a study of T cells in Graves' hyperthyroidism and ophthalmopathy. TCRdb independently ran MiXCR on the multiplex PCR reads; one entry per CDR3 protein. Among hundreds of thousands of distinct CDR3 sequences listed, less than 15% were seen once. Sequenced: blood. The source is a woman between 18 and 29 years old with Graves' hyperthyroidism. Both conserved end residues are part of each CDR3. The D gene is left open where the match is weak. A clone size is listed for some rows: how often the clone was seen (once, few, many), or a class if it is expanded.

D: TRBD2
V: TRBV4-1
size: few
J: TRBJ2-1
CDR3: CASSPGLAGALEQFF
DNA: TGCGCCAGCAGCCCTGGACTAGCGGGGGCGCTGGAGCAGTTCTTC

D: TRBD1
V: TRBV4-1
size: .
J: TRBJ1-1
CDR3: CASSAPGTGAIMNTEAFF
DNA: TGCGCCAGCAGCGCCCCAGGGACAGGGGCCATCATGAACACTGAAGCTTTCTTT

D: .
V: TRBV12-3/TRBV12-4
size: many
J: TRBJ1-5
CDR3: CASSTQANQPQHF
DNA: TGTGCCAGCAGTACCCAGGCAAATCAGCCCCAGCATTTT

D: .
V: TRBV6-6
size: many
J: TRBJ1-2
CDR3: CASSYLDGFYGYTF
DNA: TGTGCCAGCAGTTACTTGGACGGTTTCTATGGCTACACCTTC

D: .
V: TRBV7-9
size: few
J: TRBJ2-2
CDR3: CASSSPSDKGSSTGELFF
DNA: TGTGCCAGCAGCTCGCCGAGCGACAAGGGGTCGAGCACCGGGGAGCTGTTTTTT

D: .
V: TRBV11-2
size: few
J: TRBJ2-1
CDR3: CASSPEPFSEQFF
DNA: TGTGCCAGCAGTCCCGAACCCTTTTCTGAGCAGTTCTTC

D: TRBD1
V: TRBV7-2
size: .
J: TRBJ2-3
CDR3: CASSRGGPSTDTQYF
DNA: TGTGCCAGCAGCCGAGGGGGCCCTAGCACAGATACGCAGTATTTT

D: .
V: TRBV28
size: .
J: TRBJ1-2
CDR3: CTSSLGGQGSGYTF
DNA: TGTACCAGCAGTTTAGGCGGGCAGGGGAGCGGCTACACCTTC

D: .
V: TRBV12-3/TRBV12-4
size: many
J: TRBJ2-1
CDR3: CASSSPFYNEQFF
DNA: TGTGCCAGCAGTTCGCCCTTTTACAATGAGCAGTTCTTC

D: TRBD1
V: TRBV19
size: few
J: TRBJ1-5
CDR3: CASSLTGGREPQHF
DNA: TGTGCCAGTAGCCTCACAGGGGGAAGGGAGCCCCAGCATTTT

D: TRBD1
V: TRBV6-2/TRBV6-3
size: .
J: TRBJ2-3
CDR3: CASSDGTGHTDTQYF
DNA: TGTGCCAGCAGTGACGGGACAGGGCACACAGATACGCAGTATTTT

D: .
V: TRBV20-1
size: .
J: TRBJ2-7
CDR3: CSAALPDRYSYEQYF
DNA: TGCAGTGCTGCCCTCCCAGACAGGTACTCCTACGAGCAGTACTTC

D: .
V: TRBV18
size: many
J: TRBJ1-6
CDR3: CASSPPPANSPLHF
DNA: TGTGCCAGCTCACCACCCCCAGCCAATTCACCCCTCCACTTT

D: .
V: TRBV15
size: many
J: TRBJ1-5
CDR3: CATSRDRVLTQHF
DNA: TGTGCCACCAGCAGAGACCGCGTACTGACCCAGCATTTT

D: .
V: TRBV7-8
size: many
J: TRBJ1-6
CDR3: CASSPFDRPIPTYNSPLHF
DNA: TGTGCCAGCAGCCCATTCGACAGACCAATTCCGACCTATAATTCACCCCTCCACTTT

D: TRBD2
V: TRBV28
size: .
J: TRBJ2-2
CDR3: CASSLSGRQVGELFF
DNA: TGTGCCAGCAGTTTGAGCGGGAGACAGGTCGGGGAGCTGTTTTTT

D: TRBD2
V: TRBV24-1
size: many
J: TRBJ2-3
CDR3: CATSDLLERGGHDVDTQYF
DNA: TGTGCCACCAGTGATTTGCTAGAGCGGGGGGGCCATGATGTAGATACGCAGTATTTT

D: .
V: TRBV20-1
size: .
J: TRBJ1-6
CDR3: CSARDVGSVRDNSPLHF
DNA: TGCAGTGCTAGAGATGTCGGGTCGGTCCGAGATAATTCACCCCTCCACTTT

D: .
V: TRBV7-9
size: many
J: TRBJ1-1
CDR3: CASSLALERTEAFF
DNA: TGTGCCAGCAGCTTAGCGTTGGAGAGGACTGAAGCTTTCTTT

D: .
V: TRBV4-1
size: many
J: TRBJ2-2
CDR3: CASSQAGSNTGELFF
DNA: TGCGCCAGCAGCCAAGCCGGATCGAACACCGGGGAGCTGTTTTTT

D: TRBD2
V: TRBV12-5
size: few
J: TRBJ2-1
CDR3: CASGLVSSSALAGVDEQFF
DNA: TGTGCTAGTGGTTTGGTATCTAGTTCGGCACTAGCGGGAGTTGATGAGCAGTTCTTC

D: .
V: TRBV25-1
size: many
J: TRBJ2-1
CDR3: CASSGGKSVRHNEQFF
DNA: TGTGCCAGCAGTGGGGGGAAGAGTGTTCGCCACAATGAGCAGTTCTTC

D: TRBD2
V: TRBV27
size: few
J: TRBJ2-3
CDR3: CASSPGTTSYTQYF
DNA: TGTGCCAGCAGTCCCGGGACTACCAGTTATACGCAGTATTTT

D: .
V: TRBV6-2/TRBV6-3
size: many
J: TRBJ2-7
CDR3: CASGTAAVYEQYF
DNA: TGTGCCAGTGGGACGGCGGCAGTCTACGAGCAGTACTTC

D: .
V: TRBV3-1
size: many
J: TRBJ2-3
CDR3: CASSQGGHRVTDTQYF
DNA: TGTGCCAGCAGCCAAGGCGGGCACAGGGTCACAGATACGCAGTATTTT

D: .
V: TRBV27
size: many
J: TRBJ2-3
CDR3: CASRIWLGDTDTQYF
DNA: TGTGCCAGCAGAATATGGCTGGGGGACACAGATACGCAGTATTTT

D: TRBD1
V: TRBV20-1
size: many
J: TRBJ1-2
CDR3: CSARGGGQGNYGYTF
DNA: TGCAGTGCTAGAGGAGGCGGACAGGGAAACTATGGCTACACCTTC

D: .
V: TRBV20-1
size: many
J: TRBJ2-7
CDR3: CSARDRSGLHNSSSYEQYF
DNA: TGCAGTGCTAGAGATCGAAGCGGACTCCATAATTCGAGCTCCTACGAGCAGTACTTC

D: TRBD1
V: TRBV20-1
size: many
J: TRBJ1-5
CDR3: CSASRDRDNQPQHF
DNA: TGCAGTGCCAGCCGGGACAGGGACAATCAGCCCCAGCATTTT

D: .
V: TRBV6-5
size: many
J: TRBJ2-3
CDR3: CASSYSTGEADTQYF
DNA: TGTGCCAGCAGTTACTCTACAGGGGAGGCAGATACGCAGTATTTT

D: .
V: TRBV6-1
size: many
J: TRBJ2-5
CDR3: CASIPGPRAETQYF
DNA: TGTGCCAGCATACCGGGACCGAGGGCGGAGACCCAGTACTTC

D: TRBD1
V: TRBV4-1
size: many
J: TRBJ2-7
CDR3: CASSHPGQGVWEQYF
DNA: TGCGCCAGCAGCCACCCGGGACAGGGGGTGTGGGAGCAGTACTTC

D: .
V: TRBV27
size: many
J: TRBJ1-5
CDR3: CASSGQYNQPQHF
DNA: TGTGCCAGCAGTGGACAGTACAATCAGCCCCAGCATTTT

D: TRBD1
V: TRBV28
size: many
J: TRBJ1-6
CDR3: CASVINLGGRSPLHF
DNA: TGTGCCAGCGTAATAAACCTAGGGGGCAGGTCACCCCTCCACTTT

D: .
V: TRBV6-1
size: many
J: TRBJ2-6
CDR3: CASSPEVANVLTF
DNA: TGTGCCAGCAGCCCCGAAGTGGCCAACGTCCTGACTTTC

D: .
V: TRBV20-1
size: many
J: TRBJ2-7
CDR3: CSAGDYLTYYEQYF
DNA: TGCAGTGCTGGAGACTATCTTACTTACTACGAGCAGTACTTC

D: .
V: TRBV3-1
size: many
J: TRBJ2-3
CDR3: CASSHESGDTQYF
DNA: TGTGCCAGCAGCCATGAGTCGGGAGATACGCAGTATTTT

D: .
V: TRBV28
size: many
J: TRBJ1-2
CDR3: CASSLMDTYGYTF
DNA: TGTGCCAGCAGCTTAATGGATACCTATGGCTACACCTTC

D: .
V: TRBV28
size: many
J: TRBJ2-1
CDR3: CASSLRVNEQFF
DNA: TGTGCCAGCAGTTTACGTGTAAATGAGCAGTTCTTC

D: .
V: TRBV6-5
size: many
J: TRBJ2-2
CDR3: CASRSTPNTGELFF
DNA: TGTGCCAGCAGATCAACTCCGAACACCGGGGAGCTGTTTTTT

D: .
V: TRBV20-1
size: many
J: TRBJ2-7
CDR3: CSARAGGGGRRNEQYF
DNA: TGCAGTGCTAGAGCTGGGGGAGGGGGTAGGAGGAACGAGCAGTACTTC

D: TRBD1
V: TRBV2
size: .
J: TRBJ2-2
CDR3: CASSDPGDRVTGELFF
DNA: TGTGCCAGCAGTGATCCCGGGGACAGGGTAACCGGGGAGCTGTTTTTT

D: .
V: TRBV7-2
size: .
J: TRBJ1-4
CDR3: CASSLRRESGREKLLF
DNA: TGTGCCAGCAGCCTCCGCAGGGAATCAGGACGTGAAAAACTGCTTTTT

D: .
V: TRBV7-2
size: many
J: TRBJ2-1
CDR3: CASSLALGNEQFF
DNA: TGTGCCAGCAGCTTAGCGTTGGGGAATGAGCAGTTCTTC

D: .
V: TRBV10-3
size: .
J: TRBJ1-2
CDR3: CACDARGGLNYGYTF
DNA: TGTGCCTGCGACGCTCGGGGGGGGCTGAACTATGGCTACACCTTC

D: .
V: TRBV6-2/TRBV6-3
size: .
J: TRBJ2-7
CDR3: CASSYSAGRAYEQYF
DNA: TGTGCCAGCAGTTACTCAGCTGGACGGGCCTACGAGCAGTACTTC

D: .
V: TRBV20-1
size: many
J: TRBJ2-7
CDR3: CSARGENTYEQYF
DNA: TGCAGTGCTAGGGGCGAGAATACCTACGAGCAGTACTTC

D: TRBD1
V: TRBV13
size: many
J: TRBJ2-7
CDR3: CASSQRDRGVKSSYEQYF
DNA: TGTGCCAGCAGCCAACGGGACAGGGGCGTAAAAAGCTCCTACGAGCAGTACTTC

D: TRBD1
V: TRBV15
size: .
J: TRBJ2-1
CDR3: CATSIHPAGGDEQFF
DNA: TGTGCCACCAGCATCCATCCAGCAGGGGGCGACGAGCAGTTCTTC

D: .
V: TRBV29-1
size: .
J: TRBJ2-5
CDR3: CSVVTYQGLETQYF
DNA: TGCAGCGTTGTCACATATCAGGGCCTGGAGACCCAGTACTTC

D: .
V: TRBV2
size: many
J: TRBJ2-5
CDR3: CASRGLVSSGETQYF
DNA: TGTGCCAGCAGGGGATTGGTCTCCTCGGGAGAGACCCAGTACTTC

D: .
V: TRBV30
size: many
J: TRBJ1-1
CDR3: CAWSVLIGVAFF
DNA: TGTGCCTGGAGTGTCCTTATCGGGGTAGCTTTCTTT

D: .
V: TRBV6-1
size: many
J: TRBJ2-7
CDR3: CASSPAGASLRYEQYF
DNA: TGTGCCAGCAGCCCCGCCGGGGCTAGCCTACGATACGAGCAGTACTTC

D: TRBD1
V: TRBV5-5
size: many
J: TRBJ1-1
CDR3: CASSPPDRGRAFF
DNA: TGTGCCAGCAGTCCCCCGGACAGGGGGCGAGCTTTCTTT

D: TRBD1
V: TRBV3-1
size: many
J: TRBJ2-2
CDR3: CASSLRQGRGIF
DNA: TGTGCCAGCAGCCTTCGACAGGGTAGGGGTATTTTT

D: .
V: TRBV3-1
size: few
J: TRBJ1-6
CDR3: CASSPRVRGMGSPLHF
DNA: TGTGCCAGCAGCCCCAGGGTACGGGGCATGGGTTCACCCCTCCACTTT

D: .
V: TRBV11-2
size: many
J: TRBJ2-1
CDR3: CASSPVMGQFF
DNA: TGTGCCAGCAGCCCGGTGATGGGGCAGTTCTTC

D: TRBD1
V: TRBV6-1
size: many
J: TRBJ2-4
CDR3: CASMPGQGVNIQYF
DNA: TGTGCCAGCATGCCGGGACAGGGGGTAAACATTCAGTACTTC

D: .
V: TRBV6-1
size: few
J: TRBJ2-7
CDR3: CASSERPTLGEQYF
DNA: TGTGCCAGCAGTGAAAGGCCGACCTTGGGGGAGCAGTACTTC